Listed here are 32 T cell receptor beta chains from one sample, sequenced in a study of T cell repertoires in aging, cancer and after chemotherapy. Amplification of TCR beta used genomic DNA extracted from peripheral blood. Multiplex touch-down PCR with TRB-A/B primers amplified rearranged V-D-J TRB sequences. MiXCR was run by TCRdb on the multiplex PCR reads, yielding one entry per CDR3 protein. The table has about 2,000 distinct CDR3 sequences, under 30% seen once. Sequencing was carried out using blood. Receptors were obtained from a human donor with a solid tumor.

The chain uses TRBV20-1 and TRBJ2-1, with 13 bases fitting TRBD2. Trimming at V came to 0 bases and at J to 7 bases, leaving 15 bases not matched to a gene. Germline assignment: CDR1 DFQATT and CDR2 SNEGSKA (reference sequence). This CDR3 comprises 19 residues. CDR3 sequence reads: CSARDRGLAGPRGANEQFF. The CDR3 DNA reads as TGCAGTGCTAGAGATAGGGGACTAGCGGGGCCCCGCGGGGCAAATGAGCAGTTCTTC.

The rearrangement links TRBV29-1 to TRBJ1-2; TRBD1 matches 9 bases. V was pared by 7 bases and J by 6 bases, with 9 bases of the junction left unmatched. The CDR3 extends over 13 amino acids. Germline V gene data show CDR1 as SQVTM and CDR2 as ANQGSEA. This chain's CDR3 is CSAPGQGWDGYTF. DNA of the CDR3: TGCAGCGCCCCGGGACAGGGATGGGATGGCTACACCTTC.

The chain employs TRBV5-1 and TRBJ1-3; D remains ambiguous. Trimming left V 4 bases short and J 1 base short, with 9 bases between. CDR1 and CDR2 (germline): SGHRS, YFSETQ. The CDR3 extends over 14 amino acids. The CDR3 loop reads CASSAERSGNTIYF. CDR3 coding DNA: TGCGCCAGCAGCGCGGAAAGATCTGGAAACACCATATATTTT. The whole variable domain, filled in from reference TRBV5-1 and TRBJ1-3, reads KAGVTQTPRYLIKTRGQQVTLSCSPISGHRSVSWYQQTPGQGLQFLFEYFSETQRNKGNFPGRFSGRQFSNSRSEMNVSTLELGDSALYLCASSAERSGNTIYFGEGSWLTVV.

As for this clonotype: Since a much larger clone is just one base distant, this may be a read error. The CDR3 protein is CDSSLNPRNTEAFF. DNA for the CDR3: TGTGACAGCAGCTTAAATCCTCGGAACACTGAAGCTTTCTTT. V and J are TRBV7-2 and TRBJ1-1; D unresolved. This CDR3 has 14 amino acids. CDR1 and CDR2 from the germline V gene are SGHTA and FQGNSA.

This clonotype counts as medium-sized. The CDR3 loop is CASSPLSKDTGELFF. DNA for the CDR3: TGTGCCAGCAGTCCACTCAGTAAGGACACCGGGGAGCTGTTTTTT. This chain uses TRBV6-5 with TRBJ2-2; no clear D. The CDR3 has 15 residues. Germline V gene lookup returns CDR1 MNHEY and CDR2 SVGAGI. The V end lost 5 bases, the J end lost 3 bases, and 13 bases lay between the germline ends.

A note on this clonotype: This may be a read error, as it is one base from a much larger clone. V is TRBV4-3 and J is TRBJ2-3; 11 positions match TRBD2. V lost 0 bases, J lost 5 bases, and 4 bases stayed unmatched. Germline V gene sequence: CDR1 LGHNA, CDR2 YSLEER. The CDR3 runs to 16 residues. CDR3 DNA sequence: TGCGCCAGCAGCCAAGATACTAGCGGGAGAATAGATACGCAGTATTTT. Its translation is CASSQDTSGRIDTQYF.

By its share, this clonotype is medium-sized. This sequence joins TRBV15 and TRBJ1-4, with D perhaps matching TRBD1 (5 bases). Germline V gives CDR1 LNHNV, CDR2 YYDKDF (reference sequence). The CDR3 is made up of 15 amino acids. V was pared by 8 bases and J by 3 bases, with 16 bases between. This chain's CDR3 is CATGQGSFANEKLFF. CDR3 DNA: TGTGCCACCGGGCAGGGATCTTTTGCTAATGAAAAACTGTTTTTT.

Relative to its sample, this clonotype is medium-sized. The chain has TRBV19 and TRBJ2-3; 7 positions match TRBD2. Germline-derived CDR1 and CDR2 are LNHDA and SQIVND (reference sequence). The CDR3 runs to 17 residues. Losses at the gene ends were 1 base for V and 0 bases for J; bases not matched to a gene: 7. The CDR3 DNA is TGTGCCAGTAGTATAGGTACCGGGACTACTAGCACAGATACGCAGTATTTT. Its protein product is CASSIGTGTTSTDTQYF.

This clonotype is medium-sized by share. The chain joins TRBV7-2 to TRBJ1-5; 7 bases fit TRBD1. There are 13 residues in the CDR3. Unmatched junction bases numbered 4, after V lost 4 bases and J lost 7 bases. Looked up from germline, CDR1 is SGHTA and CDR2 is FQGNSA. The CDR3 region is CASSSGGAQPQHF. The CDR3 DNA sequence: TGTGCCAGCAGCTCAGGGGGTGCACAGCCCCAGCATTTT.

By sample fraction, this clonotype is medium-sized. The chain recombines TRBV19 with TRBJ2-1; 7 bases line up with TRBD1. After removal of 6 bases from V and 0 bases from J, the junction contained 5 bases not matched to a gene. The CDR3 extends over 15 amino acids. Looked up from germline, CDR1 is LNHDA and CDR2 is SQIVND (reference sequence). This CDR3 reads CASRVDRSSYNEQFF. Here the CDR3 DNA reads TGTGCCAGTAGGGTGGACAGGAGCTCCTACAATGAGCAGTTCTTC.

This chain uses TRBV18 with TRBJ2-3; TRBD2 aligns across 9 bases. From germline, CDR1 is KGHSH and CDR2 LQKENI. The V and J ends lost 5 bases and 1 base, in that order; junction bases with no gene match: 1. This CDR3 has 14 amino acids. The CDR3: CASSRTSGTDTQYF. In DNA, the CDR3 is TGTGCCAGCTCAAGGACTAGCGGCACAGATACGCAGTATTTT.

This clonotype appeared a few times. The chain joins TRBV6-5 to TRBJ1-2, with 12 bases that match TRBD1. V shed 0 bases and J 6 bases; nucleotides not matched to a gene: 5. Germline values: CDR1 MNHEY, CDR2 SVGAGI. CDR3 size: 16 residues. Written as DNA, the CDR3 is TGTGCCAGCAGTTACTCGTCCGGGACAGGGGGCAATGGCTACACCTTC. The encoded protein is CASSYSSGTGGNGYTF.

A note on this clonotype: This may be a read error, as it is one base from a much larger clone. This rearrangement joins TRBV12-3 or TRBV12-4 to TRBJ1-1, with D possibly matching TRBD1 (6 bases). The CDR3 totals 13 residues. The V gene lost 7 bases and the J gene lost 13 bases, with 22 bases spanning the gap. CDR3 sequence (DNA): TGTGCCAGCACCGCCGCGAGGGAAGAGGGGGTTTTCTTT. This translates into CASTAAREEGVFF.

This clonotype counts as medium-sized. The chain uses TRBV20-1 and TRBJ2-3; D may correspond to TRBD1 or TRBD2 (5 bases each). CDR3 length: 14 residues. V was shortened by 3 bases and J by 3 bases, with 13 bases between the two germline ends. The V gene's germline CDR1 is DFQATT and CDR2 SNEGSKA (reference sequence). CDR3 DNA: TGCAGTGCTAGTCAGGGACGGCTAACAGATACGCAGTATTTT. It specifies CSASQGRLTDTQYF.

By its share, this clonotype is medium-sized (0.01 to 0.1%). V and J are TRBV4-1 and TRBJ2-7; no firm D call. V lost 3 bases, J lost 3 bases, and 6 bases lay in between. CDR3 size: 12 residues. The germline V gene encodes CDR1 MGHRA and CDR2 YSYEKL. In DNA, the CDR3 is TGCGCCAGCAGCCAGGGTAGCTACGAGCAGTACTTC. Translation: CASSQGSYEQYF.

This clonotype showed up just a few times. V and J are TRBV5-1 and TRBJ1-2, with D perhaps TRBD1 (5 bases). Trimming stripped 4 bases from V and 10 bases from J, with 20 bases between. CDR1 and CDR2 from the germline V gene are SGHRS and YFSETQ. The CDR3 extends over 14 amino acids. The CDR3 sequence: CASSLPSGTGDYTF. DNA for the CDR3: TGCGCCAGCAGCCTTCCCTCGGGGACCGGGGACTACACCTTC.

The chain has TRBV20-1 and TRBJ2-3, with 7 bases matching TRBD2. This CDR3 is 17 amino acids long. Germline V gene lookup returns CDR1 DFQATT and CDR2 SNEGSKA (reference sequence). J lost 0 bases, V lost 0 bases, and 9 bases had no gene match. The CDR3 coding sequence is TGCAGTGCTAGAGATGTGTGGTCTAGCGGTAGCACAGATACGCAGTATTTT. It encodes CSARDVWSSGSTDTQYF.

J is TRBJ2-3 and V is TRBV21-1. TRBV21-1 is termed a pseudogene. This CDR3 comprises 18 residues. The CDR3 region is CASSKTASSRLITDTQYF. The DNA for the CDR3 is TGTGCCAGCAGCAAAACGGCCAGTTCCAGACTGATCACAGATACGCAGTATTTT.

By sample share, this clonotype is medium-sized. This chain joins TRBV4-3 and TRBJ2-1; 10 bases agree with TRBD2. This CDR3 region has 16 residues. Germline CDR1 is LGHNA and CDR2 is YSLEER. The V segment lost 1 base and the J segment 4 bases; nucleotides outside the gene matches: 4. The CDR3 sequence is CASSQVEREGYNEQFF. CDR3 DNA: TGCGCCAGCAGCCAAGTGGAGCGGGAGGGATACAATGAGCAGTTCTTC.

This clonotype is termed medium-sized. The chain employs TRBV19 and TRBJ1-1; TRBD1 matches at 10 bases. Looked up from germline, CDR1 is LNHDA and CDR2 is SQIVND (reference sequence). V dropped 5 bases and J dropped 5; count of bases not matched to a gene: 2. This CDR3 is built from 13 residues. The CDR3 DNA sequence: TGTGCCAGTAGTTTGGGACAGGGGACTGAAGCTTTCTTT. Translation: CASSLGQGTEAFF.

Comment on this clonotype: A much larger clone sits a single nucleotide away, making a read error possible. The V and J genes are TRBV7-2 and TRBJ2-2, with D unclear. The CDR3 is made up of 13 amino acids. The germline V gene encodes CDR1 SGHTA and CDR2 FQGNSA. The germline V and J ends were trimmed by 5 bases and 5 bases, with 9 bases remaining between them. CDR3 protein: CASSPNPTGELFF. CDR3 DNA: TGTGCCAGCAGCCCCAATCCTACCGGGGAGCTGTTTTTT.

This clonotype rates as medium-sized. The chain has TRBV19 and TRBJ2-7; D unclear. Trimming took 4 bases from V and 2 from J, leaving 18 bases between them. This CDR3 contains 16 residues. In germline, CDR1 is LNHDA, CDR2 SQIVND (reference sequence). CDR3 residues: CASSKTRLLPPYEQYF. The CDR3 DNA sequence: TGTGCCAGTAGTAAGACAAGACTGCTCCCCCCCTACGAGCAGTACTTC. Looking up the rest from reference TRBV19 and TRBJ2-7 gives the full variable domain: DGGITQSPKYLFRKEGQNVTLSCEQNLNHDAMYWYRQDPGQGLRLIYYSQIVNDFQKGDIAEGYSVSREKKESFPLTVTSAQKNPTAFYLCASSKTRLLPPYEQYFGPGTRLTVT.

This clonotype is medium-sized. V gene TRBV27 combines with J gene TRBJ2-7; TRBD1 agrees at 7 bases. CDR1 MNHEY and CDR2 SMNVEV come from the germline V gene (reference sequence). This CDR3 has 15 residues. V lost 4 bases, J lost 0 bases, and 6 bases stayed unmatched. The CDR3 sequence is CASSSRDRYSYEQYF. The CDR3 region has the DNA TGTGCCAGCAGTTCCCGGGACAGATACTCCTACGAGCAGTACTTC.

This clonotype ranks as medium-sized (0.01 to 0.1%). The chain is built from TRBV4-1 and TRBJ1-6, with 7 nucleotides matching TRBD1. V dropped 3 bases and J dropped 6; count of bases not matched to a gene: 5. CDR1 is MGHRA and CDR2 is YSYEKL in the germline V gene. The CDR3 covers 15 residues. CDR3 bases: TGCGCCAGCAGCCAGCTAAGGGACAGTAATTCACCCCTCCACTTT. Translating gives CASSQLRDSNSPLHF.

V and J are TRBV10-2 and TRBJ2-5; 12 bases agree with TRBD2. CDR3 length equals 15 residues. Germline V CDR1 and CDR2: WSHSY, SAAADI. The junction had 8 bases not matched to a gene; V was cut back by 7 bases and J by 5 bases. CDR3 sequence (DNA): TGCGCCAGCACCCCAACTAGCGGGAGGTCGGAGACCCAGTACTTC. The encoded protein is CASTPTSGRSETQYF.

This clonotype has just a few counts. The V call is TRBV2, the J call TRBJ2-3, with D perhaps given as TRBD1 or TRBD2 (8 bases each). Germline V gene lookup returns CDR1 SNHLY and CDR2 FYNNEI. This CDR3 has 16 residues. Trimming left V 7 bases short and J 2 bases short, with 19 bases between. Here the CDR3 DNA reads TGTGCCAGCACCCAGGGGGCGGGAGGCCTCACAGATACGCAGTATTTT. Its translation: CASTQGAGGLTDTQYF.

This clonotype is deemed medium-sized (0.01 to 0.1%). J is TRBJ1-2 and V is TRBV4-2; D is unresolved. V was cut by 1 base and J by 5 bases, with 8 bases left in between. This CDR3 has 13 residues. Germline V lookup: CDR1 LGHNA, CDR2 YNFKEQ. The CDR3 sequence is CASSQGERYGYTF. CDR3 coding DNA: TGTGCCAGCAGCCAAGGCGAAAGGTATGGCTACACCTTC.

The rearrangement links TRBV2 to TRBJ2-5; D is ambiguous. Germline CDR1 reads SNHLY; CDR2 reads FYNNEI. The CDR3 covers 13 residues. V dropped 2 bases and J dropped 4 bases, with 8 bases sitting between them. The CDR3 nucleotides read TGTGCCAGCAGTGAACACCCCCGAGAGACCCAGTACTTC. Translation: CASSEHPRETQYF.

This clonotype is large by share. DNA of the CDR3: TGTGCCTGGAGTTTTAACACTGAAGCTTTCTTT. The encoded protein is CAWSFNTEAFF. V and J are TRBV30 and TRBJ1-1; no definite D call. Trimming pared 2 bases from V and 2 bases from J, leaving 3 bases between. The CDR3 sequence is 11 residues long. The V gene's germline CDR1 is GTSNPN and CDR2 SVGIG (reference sequence).

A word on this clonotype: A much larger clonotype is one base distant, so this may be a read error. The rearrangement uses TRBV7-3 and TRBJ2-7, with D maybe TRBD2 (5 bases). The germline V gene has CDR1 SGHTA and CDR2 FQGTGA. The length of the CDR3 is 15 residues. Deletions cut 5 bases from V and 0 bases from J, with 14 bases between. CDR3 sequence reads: CASSPTGKSSYEQYF. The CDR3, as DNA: TGTGCCAGCAGCCCCACGGGAAAGAGCTCCTACGAGCAGTACTTC.

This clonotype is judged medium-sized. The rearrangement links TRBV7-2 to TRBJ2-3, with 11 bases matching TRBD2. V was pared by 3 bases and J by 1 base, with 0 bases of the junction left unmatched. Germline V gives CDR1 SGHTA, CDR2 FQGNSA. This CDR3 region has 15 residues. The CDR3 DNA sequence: TGTGCCAGCAGCTTGGGACTAGCGGGCACAGATACGCAGTATTTT. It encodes CASSLGLAGTDTQYF.

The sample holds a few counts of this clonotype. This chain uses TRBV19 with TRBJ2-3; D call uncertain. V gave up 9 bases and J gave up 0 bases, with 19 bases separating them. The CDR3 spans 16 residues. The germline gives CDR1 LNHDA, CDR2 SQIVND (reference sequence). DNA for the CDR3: TGTGCCAGCCCCGAAATCCCCGCCCTAAGCACAGATACGCAGTATTTT. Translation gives CASPEIPALSTDTQYF.